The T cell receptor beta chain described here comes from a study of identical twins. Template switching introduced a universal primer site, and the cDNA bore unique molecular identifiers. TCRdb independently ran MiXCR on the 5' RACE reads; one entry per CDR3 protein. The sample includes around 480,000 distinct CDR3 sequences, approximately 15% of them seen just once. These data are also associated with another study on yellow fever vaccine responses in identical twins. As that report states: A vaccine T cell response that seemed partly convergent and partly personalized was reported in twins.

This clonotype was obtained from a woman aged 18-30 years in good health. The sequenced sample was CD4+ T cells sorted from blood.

This CDR3 reads CASSVTHEQFF. The DNA of the CDR3 is TGTGCCAGCAGCGTTACTCATGAGCAGTTCTTC. The rearrangement joins TRBV3-1 to TRBJ2-1; D unclear. CDR3 length: 11 amino acids. V lost 5 bases and J 8 bases, leaving 7 bases between the germline ends. Germline assignment: CDR1 LGHDT and CDR2 YNNKEL (reference sequence).